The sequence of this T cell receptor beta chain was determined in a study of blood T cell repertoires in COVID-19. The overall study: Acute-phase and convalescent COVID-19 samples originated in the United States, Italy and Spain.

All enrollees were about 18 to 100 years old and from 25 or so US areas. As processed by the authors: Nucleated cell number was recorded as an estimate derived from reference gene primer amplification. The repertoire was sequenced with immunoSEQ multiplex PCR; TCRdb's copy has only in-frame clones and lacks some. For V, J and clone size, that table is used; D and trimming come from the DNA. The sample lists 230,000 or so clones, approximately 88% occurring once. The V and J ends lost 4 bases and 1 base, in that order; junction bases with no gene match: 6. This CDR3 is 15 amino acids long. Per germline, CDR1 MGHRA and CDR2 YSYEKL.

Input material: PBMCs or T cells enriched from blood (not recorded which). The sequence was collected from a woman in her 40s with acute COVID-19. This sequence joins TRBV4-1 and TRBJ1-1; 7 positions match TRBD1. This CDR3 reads CASSRTGERNTEAFF. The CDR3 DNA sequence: TGCGCCAGCAGCCGAACAGGGGAGAGGAACACTGAAGCTTTCTTT.